Listed below are T cell receptor beta chains from one sample, sequenced in a study of CD8 T cells in Susac syndrome. MiXCR was run by TCRdb on the immunoSEQ multiplex PCR reads, yielding one entry per CDR3 protein. The data show around 120,000 distinct CDR3 sequences, about 94% seen once. The source material was CD4+ T cells from PBMCs. These receptors were taken from a human donor with multiple sclerosis. Both conserved end residues are part of each CDR3. The D gene is left open where the match is weak.

j_gene,d_gene,v_gene,CDR3aa
TRBJ1-3,-,TRBV19,CASRARGSANSGNTIYF
TRBJ2-5,-,TRBV18,CASSPGEQETQYF
TRBJ2-7,-,TRBV7-2,CASSLARAGTGGGEQYF
TRBJ1-2,TRBD1,TRBV5-1,CASSNLISGTGTVNTF
TRBJ1-1,-,TRBV29-1,CSVGTGLNTEAFF
TRBJ2-6,-,TRBV6-5,CASSYSSSAASTSGANVLTF
TRBJ2-7,TRBD2,TRBV20-1,CSAPGTSTYEQYF
TRBJ1-4,-,TRBV25-1,CASSEAATNEKLFF
TRBJ2-7,-,TRBV29-1,CSVYQLGHEQYF
TRBJ1-1,-,TRBV29-1,CTTGDGGMNTEAFF
TRBJ2-2,TRBD2,TRBV11-1,CASRLGGAGELFF
TRBJ2-5,TRBD1,TRBV6-2/TRBV6-3,CASSALGGEKTQYF
TRBJ1-2,TRBD1,TRBV6-2/TRBV6-3,CASRPGQSYGYTF
TRBJ1-1,-,TRBV25-1,CASSEPGRNTEAFF
TRBJ2-7,TRBD2,TRBV5-6,CASSLETSGIYEQYF
TRBJ2-3,-,TRBV7-2,CASSPFTDTQYF
TRBJ2-7,-,TRBV25-1,CASSEFGTYEQYF
TRBJ1-1,-,TRBV29-1,CSEGGTEAFF
TRBJ1-5,-,TRBV2,CASNRRDSNQPQHF
TRBJ2-3,-,TRBV12-3/TRBV12-4,CASSLEASTLGDTQYF
TRBJ2-3,-,TRBV25-1,CASSEFGDTQYF
TRBJ2-1,-,TRBV20-1,CSLAGRAANEQFF
TRBJ2-1,-,TRBV3-1,CASSQMLRRARSSYNEQFF
TRBJ2-3,-,TRBV24-1,CATSEVDAADTQYF
TRBJ2-2,-,TRBV19,CASMVFGGAVPGELFF
TRBJ2-7,TRBD2,TRBV6-1,CASTRTSGRRGPYEQYF
TRBJ2-6,-,TRBV3-1,CASSHPFAWAHLTF
TRBJ2-3,TRBD2,TRBV7-9,CASTHPALAGYTQYF
TRBJ2-5,-,TRBV10-3,CAISESRGGEETQYF
TRBJ2-7,TRBD1,TRBV19,CASSFRGQQDEQYF
TRBJ1-2,TRBD1,TRBV25-1,CASSAGTGYGYTF
TRBJ1-2,-,TRBV5-1,CASSLDYSYGYTF
TRBJ1-1,-,TRBV10-3,CAISESWEAFF
TRBJ1-1,-,TRBV5-1,CASSLGRGTEAFF
TRBJ1-2,-,TRBV6-1,CASREERGRLGYTF
TRBJ2-7,-,TRBV24-1,CATSDLSVGGHEQYF
TRBJ2-6,-,TRBV12-5,CASGNSGANVLTF
TRBJ1-2,TRBD1,TRBV29-1,CSVETGSPNYGYTF
TRBJ1-1,TRBD1,TRBV6-2/TRBV6-3,CASGQDAAEAFF
TRBJ2-3,-,TRBV27,CASSVPLLPSTDTQYF
TRBJ1-1,-,TRBV7-9,CASSSGQASNTEAFF
TRBJ2-7,-,TRBV2,CASSHSPGGIRSSYEQYF
TRBJ2-1,-,TRBV2,CASSQQGWNEQFF
TRBJ1-2,-,TRBV19,CASSIDLDLYYGYTF
TRBJ2-7,TRBD2,TRBV18,CASSPGGRIYEQYF
TRBJ1-2,TRBD1,TRBV10-3,CAIRADRGASYGYTF
TRBJ1-3,-,TRBV19,CASSRAQGSGNTIYF
TRBJ2-2,-,TRBV30,CAWINYGELFF
TRBJ1-1,-,TRBV20-1,CSARLSRTEAFF
TRBJ1-4,-,TRBV18,CASSPLTNEKLFF
TRBJ2-1,TRBD1,TRBV5-1,CASSIGTGYNEQFF
TRBJ2-1,-,TRBV7-9,CASTTGTNFNEQFF
TRBJ1-2,-,TRBV12-3/TRBV12-4,CASSQGPLANYGYTF
TRBJ2-3,TRBD1,TRBV29-1,CSAQIQGAGTDTQYF